A selection of T cell receptor beta chains follows, all from one sample in a study of control samples from healthy donors and cancer patients. The assay was immunoSEQ multiplex PCR, and TCRdb's table has in-frame clones only and misses some. The sample lists roughly 73,000 clones, about 80% occurring once. Sample: blood. The receptors stem from a man aged 50-59 years in good health. The conserved cysteine and the conserved F or W are not part of the CDR3 here.

V | CDR3
TRBV6-4 | ASSLDRNTEAF
TRBV7-2 | ASSPAGNRIPKEEQY
TRBV10-3 | ATQTGQRTGELF
TRBV24-1 | ATSDPNPTSGSYNEQF
TRBV7-2 | ASSSPPSYT
TRBV4-2 | ASSAVVDTGELF
TRBV28 | ASSFGTSNQPQH
TRBV6-5 | ASSYWEEAKNIQY
TRBV29-1 | SDPSPGPKGTEAF
TRBV15 | ATSISSGPNTEAF
TRBV19 | ASGGSSTDTQY
TRBV6-5 | ATIAGLSTDTQY
TRBV12-3/TRBV12-4 | ASSFEGWGYT
TRBV9 | ASSVAVNTEAF
TRBV4-2 | ASSQAAGVAETQY
TRBV5-6 | ASNSFRGHEQY
TRBV12-3/TRBV12-4 | ASSFQGGYT
TRBV4-3 | ASSQGSGPFYGYT
TRBV6-6 | ASISLLSNQPQH
TRBV3-1/TRBV3-2 | ASSQAISRNTEAF
TRBV14 | ASSQRTGRYEKLF
TRBV7-5 | ASGYEQY
TRBV14 | ASSQEAVGELF
TRBV6-5 | ASSYSGAPQETQY
TRBV5-1 | ASSSGVADTQY
TRBV10-3 | AISDLQLGIHEQF
TRBV11-1 | ASSLLAGGYNEQF
TRBV15 | ATSAFLLAGNTGELF
TRBV11-3 | ASSLRTGPRNTIY
TRBV4-2 | ASSQPTGGSGNTIY
TRBV19 | ASSVPAGGHYEQY
TRBV9 | ASSITAGSLGTEAF
TRBV11-2 | ASSSSSYEQY
TRBV19 | ASGSGGPANYGYT
TRBV11-3 | ASSIRDRGIHNYGYT
TRBV30 | ARRGGASVGSPLH
TRBV12-3/TRBV12-4 | ASSYASGRRQY
TRBV4-3 | ASSRSLTDRVEQF
TRBV4-3 | ASSQGQFNYGYT
TRBV7-9 | ASSLTGGGTGIAEAF
TRBV6-6 | ASSPAAGGWMNTEAF